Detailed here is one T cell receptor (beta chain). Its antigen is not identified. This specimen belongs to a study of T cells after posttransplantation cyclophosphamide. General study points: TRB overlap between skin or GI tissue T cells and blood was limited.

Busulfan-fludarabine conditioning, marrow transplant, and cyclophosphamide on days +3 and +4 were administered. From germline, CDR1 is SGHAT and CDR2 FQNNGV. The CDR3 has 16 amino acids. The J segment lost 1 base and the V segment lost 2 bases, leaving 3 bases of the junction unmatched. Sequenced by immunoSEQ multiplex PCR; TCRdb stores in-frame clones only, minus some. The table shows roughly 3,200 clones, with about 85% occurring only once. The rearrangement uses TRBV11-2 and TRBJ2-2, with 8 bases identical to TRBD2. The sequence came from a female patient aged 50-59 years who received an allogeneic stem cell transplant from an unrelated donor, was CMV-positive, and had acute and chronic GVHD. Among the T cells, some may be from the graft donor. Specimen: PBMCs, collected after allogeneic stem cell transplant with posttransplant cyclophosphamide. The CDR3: CASSLRLAGNTGELFF. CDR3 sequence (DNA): TGTGCCAGCAGCTTAAGGCTAGCGGGGAACACCGGGGAGCTGTTTTTT.